A selection of T cell receptor beta chains follows, all from one sample in a study of vaccination effects on CD4 cells after COVID-19. The antigens for these receptors are not known. Assay used: immunoSEQ multiplex PCR; TCRdb lists only in-frame clones, some missing. The table records roughly 61,000 clones, roughly 79% of them present only once. The sequencing used CD4+ T cells from PBMCs cultured with HCoV-229E spike peptides, collected before COVID-19 vaccination. The origin of the receptors is a human donor who received a COVID-19 vaccine. Both conserved end residues are part of each CDR3. D genes are given only for firm matches. Size values are once, few and many counts, or a class for expanded clones, and some rows have none.

j_call,clone_size,cdr3_length,d_call,v_call,cdr3_aa,cdr3_nt
TRBJ2-1,NA,16,TRBD1,TRBV11-2,CASSSRTGSSYNEQFF,TGTGCCAGCAGCTCCCGGACAGGGAGCTCCTACAATGAGCAGTTCTTC
TRBJ1-2,NA,12,NA,TRBV5-4,CASSLPGYGYTF,TGTGCCAGCAGCCTCCCCGGCTATGGCTACACCTTC
TRBJ2-5,NA,13,NA,TRBV5-1,CASSLAPRETQYF,TGCGCCAGCAGCTTGGCCCCCCGGGAGACCCAGTACTTC
TRBJ2-1,NA,13,TRBD2,TRBV24-1,CATSDRLAQGQFF,TGTGCCACCAGTGACAGACTAGCTCAGGGGCAGTTCTTC
TRBJ1-1,NA,13,NA,TRBV18,CASSLGENTEAFF,TGTGCCAGCTCACTGGGGGAGAACACTGAAGCTTTCTTT
TRBJ2-1,NA,15,NA,TRBV5-1,CASSLVGTQYNEQFF,TGCGCCAGCAGCTTGGTAGGGACACAATACAATGAGCAGTTCTTC
TRBJ1-2,NA,12,TRBD1,TRBV3-1/TRBV3-2,CASSQTGAGYTF,TGTGCCAGCAGCCAAACAGGGGCTGGCTACACCTTC
TRBJ2-1,NA,14,TRBD1,TRBV29-1,CSVVSRTGKNEQFF,TGCAGCGTTGTGTCCCGGACAGGGAAGAATGAGCAGTTCTTC
TRBJ1-2,once,15,TRBD1,TRBV27,CASSSIKDRVFGYTF,TGTGCCAGCAGTTCAATTAAGGACAGGGTGTTTGGCTACACCTTC
TRBJ1-6,NA,15,TRBD1,TRBV7-3,CASSATGNYNSPLHF,TGTGCCAGCAGCGCGACAGGGAACTATAATTCACCCCTCCACTTT